The sequence of this TCR beta chain was determined in a study of T cells and copy number aberrations in small-cell lung cancer listed by TCRdb under 2021. Regarding the study in general: To relate T cell metrics to mutations and copy number aberrations, the same tumor regions underwent both TCR repertoire sequencing and whole-exome sequencing. Tumor TCR data existed for around 17 patients, and around 15 patients had TCR data from both tumor tissue and normal tissue. What the authors observed across the whole study: The study was limited by a small sample size because surgical resection is uncommon in small-cell lung cancer, and validation of the findings is required. Tumors had lower T-cell density, richness and clonality than adjacent lung tissue, but the difference in density was not significant. Every specimen was formalin-fixed paraffin-embedded tissue, a material known to introduce sequencing artifacts.

The donors were limited-stage small-cell lung cancer patients whose surgical resection took place in Hangzhou, China, between about 2008 and 2021. Every donor underwent upfront surgery with no preoperative chemotherapy or radiotherapy, and no donor received immunotherapy either before or after surgery. In the sequenced cohort of around 19 patients, every patient was either a smoker or a heavy second-hand smoker. Adjacent normal lung was taken at least 2 cm away from the tumor margin, and two pathologists confirmed by morphology that the adjacent normal lung was free of malignant cells. To characterize heterogeneity of the T cell repertoire, the study applied multi-region TCR-beta sequencing to resected limited-stage small-cell lung cancers and to tumor-adjacent lung tissue. The AllPrep DNA/RNA FFPE Kit (Qiagen) was used to extract genomic DNA from FFPE tissue. A word on this clone: The target of this receptor is not known. No clone much larger than this one lies a single base away; base qualities are absent.

Sequences SGHAT (CDR1) and FQNNGV (CDR2) are obtained from the germline V gene. The CDR3 covers 15 residues, taking in both the cysteine and the phenylalanine. Only the CDR3 portion is preserved as DNA: 45 bases, with reading frame beginning at the first base. The immunoSEQ hsTCRB Kit was used with multiplexed V- and J-gene primers to amplify TCR-beta CDR3 regions from genomic DNA. Unique DNA barcodes were added in a second PCR, and the samples were pooled together with a negative control and a positive control. Sequencing of the pooled TCR-beta libraries was performed on an Illumina MiSeq using a 150-cycle paired-end protocol. The original methods were these. Adaptive Biotechnologies processed the raw sequencing data into a report containing normalized, annotated TCR-beta repertoires. T-cell density was calculated by normalizing TCR-beta templates to usable DNA, with usable DNA estimated through amplification of housekeeping genes. Richness was the count of unique rearrangements, and clonality was defined as 1 minus Pielou's evenness. Held by TCRdb, this immuneACCESS table contains in-frame sequences only and omits some clones. Under half of the omission traces to an unresolved V gene where checked; the cause of the rest is unknown. V and J calls and clone size are copied from that table; D and trimming were computed from the DNA. This sample is represented by thousands of clones; roughly three quarters of them were singletons. Around 9.9% of the sample is taken by the ten largest.

Sequenced input: normal tissue next to the tumor. This receptor was taken from a woman between 65 and 79 years old with small cell lung cancer. Some clones in this sample may be carry-over from other donors' samples. This sequence uses TRBV11-2 and TRBJ2-7; the D gene could be TRBD1 or TRBD2, each one agreeing over 5 bases. CDR3 protein: CAAASPGTSPYEQYF. In nucleotides, the sequence is TGTGCAGCAGCTAGTCCCGGGACCTCCCCCTACGAGCAGTACTTC. Full variable domain (CDR3 extended with the reference TRBV11-2 and TRBJ2-7 proteins): EAGVAQSPRYKIIEKRQSVAFWCNPISGHATLYWYQQILGQGPKLLIQFQNNGVVDDSQLPKDRFSAERLKGVDSTLKIQPAKLEDSAVYLCAAASPGTSPYEQYFGPGTRLTVT.